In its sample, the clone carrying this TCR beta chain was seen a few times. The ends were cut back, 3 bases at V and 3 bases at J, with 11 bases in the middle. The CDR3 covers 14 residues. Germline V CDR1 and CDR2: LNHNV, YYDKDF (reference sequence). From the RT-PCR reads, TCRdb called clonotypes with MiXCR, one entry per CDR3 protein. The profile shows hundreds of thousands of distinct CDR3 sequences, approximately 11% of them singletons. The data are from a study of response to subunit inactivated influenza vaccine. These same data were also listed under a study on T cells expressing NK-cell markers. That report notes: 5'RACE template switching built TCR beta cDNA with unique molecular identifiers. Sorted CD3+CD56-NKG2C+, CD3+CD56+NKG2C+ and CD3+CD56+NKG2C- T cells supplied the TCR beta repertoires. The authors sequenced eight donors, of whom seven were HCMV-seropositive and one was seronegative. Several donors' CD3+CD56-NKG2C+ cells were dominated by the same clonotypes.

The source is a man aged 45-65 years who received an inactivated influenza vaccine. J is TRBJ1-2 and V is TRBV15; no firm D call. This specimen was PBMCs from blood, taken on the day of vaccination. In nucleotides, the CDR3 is TGTGCCACCAGCAGGGAGGGAGGTGACTATGGCTACACCTTC. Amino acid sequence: CATSREGGDYGYTF. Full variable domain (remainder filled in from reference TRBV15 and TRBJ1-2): DAMVIQNPRYQVTQFGKPVTLSCSQTLNHNVMYWYQQKSSQAPKLLFHYYDKDFNNEADTPDNFQSRRPNTSFCFLDIRSPGLGDTAMYLCATSREGGDYGYTFGSGTRLTVV.